This record concerns one TCR beta chain sequence. The antigen is not known. One end of the junction fails to match germline, which may point to a read error. This entry is derived from a study of identical twins. Study-level points and caveats: Conclusions leaned on cross-sectional statistical analysis and did not track the same donors over time. Because invariant MAIT and iNKT cells could be present, zero-insertion analyses could be partly confounded. Twin-shared out-of-frame alpha sequences were enriched for low generation probability.

TCRdb reprocessed the 5' RACE reads with MiXCR, giving one entry per CDR3 protein. Of fewer than 800,000 distinct CDR3 sequences in the sample, just over 7% were seen once. The CDR3 loop spans 12 amino acids. Germline V gives CDR1 LGHDT, CDR2 YNNKEL (reference sequence). Healthy Caucasians made up all donors. These sequences were also reported in another study, on yellow fever vaccine responses in identical twins.

The V gene is TRBV3-1, the J gene TRBJ1-1; D perhaps matches TRBD1 (5 bases). Sequencing was done on a sample of PBMCs. This receptor was identified in a woman under 30 in good health. This CDR3 reads CAISVGPTNPIF. CDR3 sequence (DNA): TGTGCCATCTCGGTGGGGCCCACCAACCCCATATTT.